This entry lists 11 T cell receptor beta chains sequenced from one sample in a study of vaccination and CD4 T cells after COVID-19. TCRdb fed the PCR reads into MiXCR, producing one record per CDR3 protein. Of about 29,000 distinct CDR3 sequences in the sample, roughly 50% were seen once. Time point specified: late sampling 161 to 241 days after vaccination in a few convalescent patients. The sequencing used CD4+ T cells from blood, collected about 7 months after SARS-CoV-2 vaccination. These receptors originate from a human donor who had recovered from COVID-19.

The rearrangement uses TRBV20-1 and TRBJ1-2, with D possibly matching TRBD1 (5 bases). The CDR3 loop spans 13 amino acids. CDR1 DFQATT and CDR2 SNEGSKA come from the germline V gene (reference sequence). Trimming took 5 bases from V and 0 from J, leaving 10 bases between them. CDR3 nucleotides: TGCAGTGCTCCGGGACCTTCTAACTATGGCTACACCTTC. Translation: CSAPGPSNYGYTF.

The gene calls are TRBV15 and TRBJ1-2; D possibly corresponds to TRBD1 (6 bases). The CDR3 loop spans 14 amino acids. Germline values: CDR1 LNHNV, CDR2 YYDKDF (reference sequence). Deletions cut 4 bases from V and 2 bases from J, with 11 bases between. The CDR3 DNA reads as TGTGCCACCAGCAAGGACAGAAAAAACTATGGCTACACCTTC. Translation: CATSKDRKNYGYTF. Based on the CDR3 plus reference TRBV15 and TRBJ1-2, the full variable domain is DAMVIQNPRYQVTQFGKPVTLSCSQTLNHNVMYWYQQKSSQAPKLLFHYYDKDFNNEADTPDNFQSRRPNTSFCFLDIRSPGLGDTAMYLCATSKDRKNYGYTFGSGTRLTVV.

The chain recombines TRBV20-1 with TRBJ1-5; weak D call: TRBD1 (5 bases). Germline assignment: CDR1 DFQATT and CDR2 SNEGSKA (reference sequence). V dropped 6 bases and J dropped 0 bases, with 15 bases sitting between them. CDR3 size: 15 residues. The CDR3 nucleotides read TGCAGTGCCCTGGAAGACAGTAATAGCAATCAGCCCCAGCATTTT. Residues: CSALEDSNSNQPQHF.

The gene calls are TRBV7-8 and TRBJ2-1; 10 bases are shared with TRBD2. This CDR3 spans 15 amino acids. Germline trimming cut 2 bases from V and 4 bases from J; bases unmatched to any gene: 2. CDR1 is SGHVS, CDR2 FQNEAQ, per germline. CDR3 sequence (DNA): TGTGCCAGCAGCTTAATAGCGGGAGGTTACAATGAGCAGTTCTTC. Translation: CASSLIAGGYNEQFF. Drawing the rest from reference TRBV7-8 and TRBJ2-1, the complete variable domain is GAGVSQSPRYKVAKRGQDVALRCDPISGHVSLFWYQQALGQGPEFLTYFQNEAQLDKSGLPSDRFFAERPEGSVSTLKIQRTQQEDSAVYLCASSLIAGGYNEQFFGPGTRLTVL.

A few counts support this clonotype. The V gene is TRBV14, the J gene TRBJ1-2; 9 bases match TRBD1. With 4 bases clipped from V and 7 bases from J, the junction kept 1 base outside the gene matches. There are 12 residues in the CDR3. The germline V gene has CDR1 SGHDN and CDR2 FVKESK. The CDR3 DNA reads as TGTGCCAGCAGCCCGGGACAGGGTGGCTACACCTTC. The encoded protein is CASSPGQGGYTF. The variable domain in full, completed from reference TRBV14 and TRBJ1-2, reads EAGVTQFPSHSVIEKGQTVTLRCDPISGHDNLYWYRRVMGKEIKFLLHFVKESKQDESGMPNNRFLAERTGGTYSTLKVQPAELEDSGVYFCASSPGQGGYTFGSGTRLTVV.

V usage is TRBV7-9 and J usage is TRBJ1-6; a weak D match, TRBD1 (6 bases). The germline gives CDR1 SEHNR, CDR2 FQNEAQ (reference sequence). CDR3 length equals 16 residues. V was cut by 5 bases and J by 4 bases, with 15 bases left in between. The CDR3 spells CASSEQGPGYNSPLHF. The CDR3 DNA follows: TGTGCCAGCAGCGAACAGGGCCCCGGGTATAATTCACCCCTCCACTTT.

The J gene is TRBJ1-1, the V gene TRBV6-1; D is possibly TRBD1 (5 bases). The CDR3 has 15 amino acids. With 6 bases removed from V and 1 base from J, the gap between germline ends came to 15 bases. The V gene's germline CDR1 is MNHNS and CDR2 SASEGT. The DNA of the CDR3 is TGTGCCAGCAGAGCTATTGAGGGGAAGAACACTGAAGCTTTCTTT. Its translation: CASRAIEGKNTEAFF.

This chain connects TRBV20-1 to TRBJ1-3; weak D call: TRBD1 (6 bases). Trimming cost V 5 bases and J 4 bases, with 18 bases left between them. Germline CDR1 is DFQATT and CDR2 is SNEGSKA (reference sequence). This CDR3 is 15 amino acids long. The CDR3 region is CSAPTGGFRGNTIYF. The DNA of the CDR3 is TGCAGTGCTCCGACGGGGGGCTTCCGCGGAAACACCATATATTTT.

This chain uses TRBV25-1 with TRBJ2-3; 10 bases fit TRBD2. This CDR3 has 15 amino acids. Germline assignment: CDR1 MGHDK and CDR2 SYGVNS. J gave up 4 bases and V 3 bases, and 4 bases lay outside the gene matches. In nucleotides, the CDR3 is TGTGCCAGCAGTGACCTAGCGGGAGCGGCAGATACGCAGTATTTT. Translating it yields CASSDLAGAADTQYF.

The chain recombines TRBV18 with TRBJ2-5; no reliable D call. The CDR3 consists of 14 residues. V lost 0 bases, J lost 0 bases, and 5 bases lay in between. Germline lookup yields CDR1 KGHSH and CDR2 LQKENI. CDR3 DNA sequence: TGTGCCAGCTCACCACCGAACAACCAAGAGACCCAGTACTTC. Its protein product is CASSPPNNQETQYF.

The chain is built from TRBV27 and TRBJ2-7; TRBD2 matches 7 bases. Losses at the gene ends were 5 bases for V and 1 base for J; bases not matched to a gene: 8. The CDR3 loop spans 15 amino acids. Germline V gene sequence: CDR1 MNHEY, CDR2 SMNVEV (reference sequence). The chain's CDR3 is CASSLAEGWSYEQYF. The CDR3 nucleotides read TGTGCCAGCAGTCTAGCGGAGGGGTGGTCCTACGAGCAGTACTTC.